This passage covers 14 T cell receptor beta chains from one sample sequenced in a study of shared clonotypes between healthy human individuals. TCRdb's table, derived via immunoSEQ multiplex PCR, lists solely in-frame clones and lacks some. The table lists about 1.1 million clones, around 82% of them singletons. Sequenced material: memory CD4+ T cells from PBMCs. Indicated subset: CD45RA-negative fraction. Receptors originate from a man aged 18 to 29 in good health. Some clones in this sample may be carry-over from other donors' samples.

This rearrangement joins TRBV28 to TRBJ1-1, with D possibly being TRBD1 (6 bases). Germline CDR1 reads MDHEN; CDR2 reads SYDVKM. Trimming left V 10 bases short and J 0 bases short, with 12 bases between. The CDR3 has 13 residues. The CDR3 sequence is CAIGAGVNTEAFF. The DNA of the CDR3 is TGTGCCATCGGGGCAGGGGTGAACACTGAAGCTTTCTTT.

V and J are TRBV9 and TRBJ2-7; D unresolved. The CDR3 consists of 14 residues. Germline-derived CDR1 and CDR2 are SGDLS and YYNGEE. The V end lost 0 bases, the J end lost 0 bases, and 7 bases lay between the germline ends. In nucleotides, the CDR3 is TGTGCCAGCAGCGTAGGACCGCCCTCCTACGAGCAGTACTTC. Protein product: CASSVGPPSYEQYF.

CDR3 bases: TGTGCCAGCAGCTTTGCGGACGAGCAGTACTTC. The encoded protein is CASSFADEQYF. V gene TRBV12-1 combines with J gene TRBJ2-7. TRBV12-1 is termed a pseudogene. The CDR3 spans 11 residues.

V usage is TRBV6-5 and J usage is TRBJ2-1, with a weak D call TRBD1 (5 bases). V was clipped by 7 bases and J by 6 bases, with 13 bases between them. CDR1 and CDR2 (germline): MNHEY, SVGAGI. This CDR3 has 13 amino acids. Here the CDR3 reads CASTQGLSNEQFF. As DNA, the CDR3 is TGTGCCAGCACGCAGGGTCTGAGCAATGAGCAGTTCTTC.

Concerning this clone: A single base separates this from a much larger clone, so it may be a read error. This chain joins TRBV6-5 and TRBJ2-2; maybe TRBD2 (5 bases). Germline CDR1 MNHEY, CDR2 SVGAGI. The CDR3 runs to 14 residues. Written as DNA, the CDR3 is TGTGCCAGCAGGCGAGCGGCGAGGACCGGGGAGCCGTTTTTT. It yields the protein CASRRAARTGEPFF.

This sequence joins TRBV5-5 and TRBJ1-2; 10 bases are a match to TRBD1. The CDR3 totals 15 residues. Per germline, CDR1 SGHKS and CDR2 YYEKEE (reference sequence). The trim removed 2 bases at V and 4 bases at J, leaving 5 bases unmatched. CDR3 nucleotides: TGTGCCAGCAGCTTCGGGACAGGGGATGGCTATGGCTACACCTTC. Residues: CASSFGTGDGYGYTF.

The rearrangement links TRBV25-1 to TRBJ2-1; no clear D. CDR1 and CDR2 from the germline V gene are MGHDK and SYGVNS. V dropped 3 bases and J dropped 4 bases, with 4 bases sitting between them. This CDR3 is 12 amino acids long. DNA of the CDR3: TGTGCCAGCAGTGAGATTTACAATGAGCAGTTCTTC. As protein: CASSEIYNEQFF.

V usage is TRBV9 and J usage is TRBJ1-4, with D possibly TRBD1 on 5 matching bases. Germline V CDR1 and CDR2: SGDLS, YYNGEE. The CDR3 runs to 18 residues. Trimming shortened V by 0 bases and J by 0 bases, and 15 bases separated the two germline ends. CDR3 protein: CASSVVGGAGSTNEKLFF. The CDR3 nucleotides are TGTGCCAGCAGCGTAGTAGGAGGGGCTGGGTCAACTAATGAAAAACTGTTTTTT.

Remarks on this clone: Other DNA sequences in the same sample also yield this CDR3. V is TRBV6-5 and J is TRBJ1-1, with a weak D call TRBD1 (5 bases). V was trimmed by 2 bases and J by 0 bases, leaving 7 bases between them. The CDR3 contains 14 residues. CDR1 MNHEY and CDR2 SVGAGI come from the germline V gene. In DNA, the CDR3 is TGTGCCAGCAGTTACGGGGGGTTGAACACTGAAGCTTTCTTT. The encoded protein is CASSYGGLNTEAFF.

This chain links TRBV7-3 with TRBJ2-1, with 14 bases fitting TRBD2. V lost 2 bases and J lost 6; bases outside the gene matches: 3. Germline CDR1 SGHTA, CDR2 FQGTGA. This CDR3 region has 16 residues. CDR3 sequence (DNA): TGTGCCAGCAGCTTAGGGACTAGCGGGAGTGGCAATGAGCAGTTCTTC. Translation gives CASSLGTSGSGNEQFF.

V is TRBV11-2 and J is TRBJ1-2; TRBD1 might be the D (5 bases). The CDR3 runs 13 residues. Trimming cost V 5 bases and J 4 bases, with 11 bases left between them. CDR1 is SGHAT, CDR2 FQNNGV, per germline. The CDR3 region is CASSRDSTYGYTF. The CDR3 DNA is TGTGCCAGCAGCCGCGACAGTACCTATGGCTACACCTTC. The whole variable domain, filled in from reference TRBV11-2 and TRBJ1-2, reads EAGVAQSPRYKIIEKRQSVAFWCNPISGHATLYWYQQILGQGPKLLIQFQNNGVVDDSQLPKDRFSAERLKGVDSTLKIQPAKLEDSAVYLCASSRDSTYGYTFGSGTRLTVV.

V is TRBV5-4 and J is TRBJ2-7; 8 bases match TRBD1. V trimming: 4 bases; J trimming: 3 bases; junction bases outside the gene matches: 21. Germline CDR1 is SGHNT and CDR2 is YYREEE (reference sequence). This CDR3 region has 19 residues. This CDR3 reads CASSPGPLLRDRTFYEQYF. The CDR3 nucleotides read TGTGCCAGCAGCCCCGGACCCTTACTTCGGGACAGGACTTTCTACGAGCAGTACTTC.

The table lists this clone with a few counts. The chain has TRBV2 and TRBJ2-7; D unresolved. The ends were cut back, 4 bases at V and 7 bases at J, with 8 bases in the middle. Germline V gene lookup returns CDR1 SNHLY and CDR2 FYNNEI. There are 11 residues in the CDR3. The CDR3 here is CASSVILEQYF. CDR3 coding DNA: TGTGCCAGCAGTGTGATACTGGAGCAGTACTTC.

The chain uses TRBV21-1 and TRBJ2-3; the table's D call of TRBD2 was not tested on the DNA. TRBV21-1 corresponds to a pseudogene. There are 15 residues in the CDR3. CDR3 bases: TGTGCCAGCAGCGGACGACTAGCGGGAGGGGATACGCAGTATTTT. Its translation: CASSGRLAGGDTQYF.